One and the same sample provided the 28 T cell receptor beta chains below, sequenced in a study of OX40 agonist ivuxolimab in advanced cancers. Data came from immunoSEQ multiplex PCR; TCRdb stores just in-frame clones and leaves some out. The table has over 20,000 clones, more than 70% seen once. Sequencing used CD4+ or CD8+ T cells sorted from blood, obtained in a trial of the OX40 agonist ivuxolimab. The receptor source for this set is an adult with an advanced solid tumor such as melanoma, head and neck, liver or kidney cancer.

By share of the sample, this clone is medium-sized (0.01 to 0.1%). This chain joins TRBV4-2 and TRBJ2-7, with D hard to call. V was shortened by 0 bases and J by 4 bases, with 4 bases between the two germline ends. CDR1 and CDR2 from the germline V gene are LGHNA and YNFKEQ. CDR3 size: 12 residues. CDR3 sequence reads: CASSQDQYEQYF. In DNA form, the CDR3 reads TGTGCCAGCAGCCAAGATCAGTACGAGCAGTACTTC.

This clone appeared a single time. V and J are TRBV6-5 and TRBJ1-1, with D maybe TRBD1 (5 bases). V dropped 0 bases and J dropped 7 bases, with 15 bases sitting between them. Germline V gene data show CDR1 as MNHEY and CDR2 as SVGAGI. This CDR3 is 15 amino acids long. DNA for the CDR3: TGTGCCAGCAGTTACTCGCAGTCGGCGGGACTTGAAGCTTTCTTT. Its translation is CASSYSQSAGLEAFF.

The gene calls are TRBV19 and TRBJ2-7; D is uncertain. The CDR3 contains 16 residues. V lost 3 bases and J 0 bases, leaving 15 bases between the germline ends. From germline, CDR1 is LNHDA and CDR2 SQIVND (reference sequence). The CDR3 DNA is TGTGCCAGTAGTATGTCTCATCTAACCAACTCCTACGAGCAGTACTTC. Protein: CASSMSHLTNSYEQYF.

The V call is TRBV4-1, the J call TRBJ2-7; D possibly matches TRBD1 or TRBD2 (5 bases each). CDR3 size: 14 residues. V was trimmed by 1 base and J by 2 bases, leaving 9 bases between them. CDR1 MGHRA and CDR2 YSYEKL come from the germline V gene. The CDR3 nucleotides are TGCGCCAGCAGCCAAGTCGGGGCGACCTACGAGCAGTACTTC. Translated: CASSQVGATYEQYF.

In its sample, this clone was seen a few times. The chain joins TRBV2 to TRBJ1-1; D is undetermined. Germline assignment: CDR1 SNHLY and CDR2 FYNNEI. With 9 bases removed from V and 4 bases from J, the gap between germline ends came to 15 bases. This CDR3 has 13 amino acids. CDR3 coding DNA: TGTGCCAGGCGACGCCACCTGGGCACTGAAGCTTTCTTT. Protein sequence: CARRRHLGTEAFF. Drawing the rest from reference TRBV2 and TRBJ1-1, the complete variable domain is EPEVTQTPSHQVTQMGQEVILRCVPISNHLYFYWYRQILGQKVEFLVSFYNNEISEKSEIFDDQFSVERPDGSNFTLKIRSTKLEDSAMYFCARRRHLGTEAFFGQGTRLTVV.

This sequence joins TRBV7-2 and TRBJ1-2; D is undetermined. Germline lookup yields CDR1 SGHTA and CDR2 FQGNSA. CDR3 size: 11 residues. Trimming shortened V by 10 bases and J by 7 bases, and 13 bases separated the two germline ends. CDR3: CATLTGVGYTF. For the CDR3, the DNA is TGTGCCACCCTAACCGGGGTTGGCTACACCTTC.

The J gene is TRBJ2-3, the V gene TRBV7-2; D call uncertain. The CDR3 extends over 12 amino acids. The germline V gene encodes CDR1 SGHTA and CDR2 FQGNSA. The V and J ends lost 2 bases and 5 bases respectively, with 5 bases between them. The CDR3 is CASSLRVDTQYF. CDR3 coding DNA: TGTGCCAGCAGCTTACGGGTAGATACGCAGTATTTT.

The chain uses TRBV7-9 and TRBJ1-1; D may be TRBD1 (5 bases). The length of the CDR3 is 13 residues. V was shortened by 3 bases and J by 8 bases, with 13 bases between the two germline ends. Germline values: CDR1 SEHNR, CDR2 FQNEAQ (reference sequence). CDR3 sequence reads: CASSFSGAREAFF. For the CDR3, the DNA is TGTGCCAGCAGCTTTTCCGGGGCCCGGGAAGCTTTCTTT. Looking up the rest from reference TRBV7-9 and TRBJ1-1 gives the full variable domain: DTGVSQNPRHKITKRGQNVTFRCDPISEHNRLYWYRQTLGQGPEFLTYFQNEAQLEKSRLLSDRFSAERPKGSFSTLEIQRTEQGDSAMYLCASSFSGAREAFFGQGTRLTVV.

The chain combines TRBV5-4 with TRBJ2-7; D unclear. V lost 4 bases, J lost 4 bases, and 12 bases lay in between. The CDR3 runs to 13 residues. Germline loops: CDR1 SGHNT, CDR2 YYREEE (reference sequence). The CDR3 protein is CASSRGPDYEQYF. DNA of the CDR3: TGTGCCAGCAGCAGAGGACCAGATTACGAGCAGTACTTC.

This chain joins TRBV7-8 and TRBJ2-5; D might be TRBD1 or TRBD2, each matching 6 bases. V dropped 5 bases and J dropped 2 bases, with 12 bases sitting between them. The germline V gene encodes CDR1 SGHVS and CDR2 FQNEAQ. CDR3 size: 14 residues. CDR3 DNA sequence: TGTGCCAGCAGCGCGGGGACACATCAAGAGACCCAGTACTTC. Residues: CASSAGTHQETQYF. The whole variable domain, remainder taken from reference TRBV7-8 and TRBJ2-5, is GAGVSQSPRYKVAKRGQDVALRCDPISGHVSLFWYQQALGQGPEFLTYFQNEAQLDKSGLPSDRFFAERPEGSVSTLKIQRTQQEDSAVYLCASSAGTHQETQYFGPGTRLLVL.

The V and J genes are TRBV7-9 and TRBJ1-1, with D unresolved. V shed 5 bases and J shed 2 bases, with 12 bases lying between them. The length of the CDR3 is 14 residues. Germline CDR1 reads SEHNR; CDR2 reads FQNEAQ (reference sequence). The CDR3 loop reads CASSPGLSNTEAFF. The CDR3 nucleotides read TGTGCCAGCAGCCCCGGACTGAGCAACACTGAAGCTTTCTTT.

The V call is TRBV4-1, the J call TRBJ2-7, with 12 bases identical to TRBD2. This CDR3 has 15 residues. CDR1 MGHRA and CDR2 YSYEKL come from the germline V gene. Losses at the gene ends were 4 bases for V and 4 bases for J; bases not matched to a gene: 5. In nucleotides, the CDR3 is TGCGCCAGCAGCCTTCTAGCGGGAGGGCCGTACGAGCAGTACTTC. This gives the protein CASSLLAGGPYEQYF.

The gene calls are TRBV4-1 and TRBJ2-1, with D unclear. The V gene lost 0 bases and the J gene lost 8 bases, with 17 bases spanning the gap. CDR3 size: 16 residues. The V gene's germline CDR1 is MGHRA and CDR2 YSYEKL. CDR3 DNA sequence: TGCGCCAGCAGCCAAGAACCCTGGCTAGTCGGCTATGAGCAGTTCTTC. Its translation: CASSQEPWLVGYEQFF.

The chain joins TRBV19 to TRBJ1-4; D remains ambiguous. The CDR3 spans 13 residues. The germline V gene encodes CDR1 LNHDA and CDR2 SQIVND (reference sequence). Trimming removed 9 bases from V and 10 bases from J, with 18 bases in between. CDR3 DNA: TGTGCCAGCCGAACAGTGGACGCCGGAAAACTGTTTTTT. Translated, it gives CASRTVDAGKLFF.

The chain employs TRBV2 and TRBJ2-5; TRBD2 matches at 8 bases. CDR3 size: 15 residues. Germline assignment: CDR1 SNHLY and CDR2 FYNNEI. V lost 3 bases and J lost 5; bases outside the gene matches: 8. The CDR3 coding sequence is TGTGCCAGCAGTGATACGGGGGGGGCGGTGGAGACCCAGTACTTC. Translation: CASSDTGGAVETQYF.

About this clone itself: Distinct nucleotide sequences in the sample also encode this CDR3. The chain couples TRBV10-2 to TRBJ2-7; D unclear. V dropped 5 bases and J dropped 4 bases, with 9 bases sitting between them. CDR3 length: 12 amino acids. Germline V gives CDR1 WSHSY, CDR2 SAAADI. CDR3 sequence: CASSSSGYEQYF. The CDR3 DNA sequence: TGCGCCAGCAGTAGTAGTGGGTACGAGCAGTACTTC.

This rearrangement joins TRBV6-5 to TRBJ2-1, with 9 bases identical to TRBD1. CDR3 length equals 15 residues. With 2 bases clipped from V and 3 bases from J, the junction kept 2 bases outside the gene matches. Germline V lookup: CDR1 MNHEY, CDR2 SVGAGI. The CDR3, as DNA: TGTGCCAGCAGTTACGGGACAGGGAGCTACAATGAGCAGTTCTTC. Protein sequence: CASSYGTGSYNEQFF.

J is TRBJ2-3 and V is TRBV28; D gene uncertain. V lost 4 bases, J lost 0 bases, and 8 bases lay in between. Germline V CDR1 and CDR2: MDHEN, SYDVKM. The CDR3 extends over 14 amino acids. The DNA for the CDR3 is TGTGCCAGCAGTTCCCGCGGAAGCACAGATACGCAGTATTTT. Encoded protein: CASSSRGSTDTQYF.

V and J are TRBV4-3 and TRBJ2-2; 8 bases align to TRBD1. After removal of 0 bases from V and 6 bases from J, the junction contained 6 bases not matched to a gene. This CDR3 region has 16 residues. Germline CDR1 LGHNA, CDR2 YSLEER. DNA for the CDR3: TGCGCCAGCAGCCAAGAAGGGACAGGCCTTTCCGGGGAGCTGTTTTTT. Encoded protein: CASSQEGTGLSGELFF.

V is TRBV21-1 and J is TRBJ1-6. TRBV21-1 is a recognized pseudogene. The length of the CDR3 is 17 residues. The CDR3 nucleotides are TGTGCCAGCAGAACCGGGACTGAGAGCTCCTATAATTCACCCCTCCACTTT. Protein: CASRTGTESSYNSPLHF.

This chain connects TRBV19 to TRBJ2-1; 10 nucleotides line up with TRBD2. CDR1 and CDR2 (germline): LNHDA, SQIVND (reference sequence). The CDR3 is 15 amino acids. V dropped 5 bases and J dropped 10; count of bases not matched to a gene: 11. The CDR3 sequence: CASSPPGLARGEQFF. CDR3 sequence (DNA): TGTGCCAGTAGTCCTCCGGGACTAGCGCGAGGGGAGCAGTTCTTC.

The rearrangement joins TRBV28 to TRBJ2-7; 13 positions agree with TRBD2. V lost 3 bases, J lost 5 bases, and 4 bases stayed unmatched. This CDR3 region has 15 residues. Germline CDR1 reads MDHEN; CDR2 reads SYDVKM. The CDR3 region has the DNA TGTGCCAGCAGTTTCTGGACTAGCGGGAGAAACGAGCAGTACTTC. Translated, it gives CASSFWTSGRNEQYF. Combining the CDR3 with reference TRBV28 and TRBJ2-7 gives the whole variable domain DVKVTQSSRYLVKRTGEKVFLECVQDMDHENMFWYRQDPGLGLRLIYFSYDVKMKEKGDIPEGYSVSREKKERFSLILESASTNQTSMYLCASSFWTSGRNEQYFGPGTRLTVT.

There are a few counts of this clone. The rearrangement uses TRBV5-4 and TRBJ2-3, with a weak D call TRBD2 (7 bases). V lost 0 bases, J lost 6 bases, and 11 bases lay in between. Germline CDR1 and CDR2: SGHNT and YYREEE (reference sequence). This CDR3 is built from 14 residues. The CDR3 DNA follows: TGTGCCAGCAGCTTGGGCGCGGGGGCGGATACGCAGTATTTT. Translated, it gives CASSLGAGADTQYF.

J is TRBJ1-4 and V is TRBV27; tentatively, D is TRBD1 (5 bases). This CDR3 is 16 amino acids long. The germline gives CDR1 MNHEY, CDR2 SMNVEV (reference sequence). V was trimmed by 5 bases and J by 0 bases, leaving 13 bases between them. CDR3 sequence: CASSLRDGTTNEKLFF. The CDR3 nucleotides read TGTGCCAGCAGTCTCCGGGACGGGACAACTAATGAAAAACTGTTTTTT.

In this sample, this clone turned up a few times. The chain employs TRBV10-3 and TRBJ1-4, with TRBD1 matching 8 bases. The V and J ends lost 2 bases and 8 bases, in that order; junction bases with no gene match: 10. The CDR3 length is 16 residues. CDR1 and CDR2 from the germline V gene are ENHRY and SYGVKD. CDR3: CAISEPDRGREEKLFF. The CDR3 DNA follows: TGTGCCATCAGTGAGCCAGACAGGGGTAGAGAGGAAAAACTGTTTTTT.

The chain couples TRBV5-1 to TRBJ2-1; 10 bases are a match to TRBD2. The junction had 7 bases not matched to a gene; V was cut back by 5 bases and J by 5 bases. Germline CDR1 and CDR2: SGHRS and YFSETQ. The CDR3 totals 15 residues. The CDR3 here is CASSYGLAAHNEQFF. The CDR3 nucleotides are TGCGCCAGCAGTTACGGACTAGCGGCACACAATGAGCAGTTCTTC.

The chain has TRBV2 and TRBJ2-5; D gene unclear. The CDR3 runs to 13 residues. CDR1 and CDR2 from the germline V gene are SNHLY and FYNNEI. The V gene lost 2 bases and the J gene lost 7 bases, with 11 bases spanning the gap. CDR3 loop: CASSEPYHGTQYF. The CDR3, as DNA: TGTGCCAGCAGTGAACCCTATCACGGGACCCAGTACTTC.

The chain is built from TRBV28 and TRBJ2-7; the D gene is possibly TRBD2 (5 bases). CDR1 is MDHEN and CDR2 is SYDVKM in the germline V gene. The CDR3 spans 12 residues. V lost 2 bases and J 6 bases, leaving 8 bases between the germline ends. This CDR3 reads CASSLPGIEQYF. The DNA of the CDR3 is TGTGCCAGCAGTTTACCCGGGATCGAGCAGTACTTC.